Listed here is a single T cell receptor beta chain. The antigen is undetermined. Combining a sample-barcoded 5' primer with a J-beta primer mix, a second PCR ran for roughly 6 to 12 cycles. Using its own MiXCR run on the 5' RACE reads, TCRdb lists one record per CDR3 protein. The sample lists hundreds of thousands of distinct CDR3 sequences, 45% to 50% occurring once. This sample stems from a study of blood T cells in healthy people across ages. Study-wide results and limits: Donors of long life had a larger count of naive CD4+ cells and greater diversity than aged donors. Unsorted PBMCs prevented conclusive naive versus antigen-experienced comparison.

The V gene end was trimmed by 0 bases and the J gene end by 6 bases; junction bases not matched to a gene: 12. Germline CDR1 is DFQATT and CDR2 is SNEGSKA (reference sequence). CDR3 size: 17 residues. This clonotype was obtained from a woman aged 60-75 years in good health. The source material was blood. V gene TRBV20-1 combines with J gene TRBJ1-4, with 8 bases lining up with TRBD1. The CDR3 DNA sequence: TGCAGTGCTAGAGACCGACTTACAGGGGGAGGTGATGAAAAACTGTTTTTT. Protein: CSARDRLTGGGDEKLFF.